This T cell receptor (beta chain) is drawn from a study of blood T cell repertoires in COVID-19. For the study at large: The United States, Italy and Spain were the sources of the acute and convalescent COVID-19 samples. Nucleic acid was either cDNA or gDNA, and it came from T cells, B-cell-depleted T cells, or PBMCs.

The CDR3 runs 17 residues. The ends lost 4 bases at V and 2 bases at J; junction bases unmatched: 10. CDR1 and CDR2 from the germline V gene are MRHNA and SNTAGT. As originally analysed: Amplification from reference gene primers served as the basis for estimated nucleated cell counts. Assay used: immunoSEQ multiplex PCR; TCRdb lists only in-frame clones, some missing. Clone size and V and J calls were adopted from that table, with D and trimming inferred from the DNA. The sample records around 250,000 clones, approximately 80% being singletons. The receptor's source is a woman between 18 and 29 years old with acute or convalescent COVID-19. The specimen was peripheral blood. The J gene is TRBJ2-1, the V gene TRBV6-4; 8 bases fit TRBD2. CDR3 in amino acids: CASSVDGGRIPYNEQFF. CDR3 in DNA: TGTGCCAGCAGTGTGGACGGCGGGAGGATCCCCTACAATGAGCAGTTCTTC.